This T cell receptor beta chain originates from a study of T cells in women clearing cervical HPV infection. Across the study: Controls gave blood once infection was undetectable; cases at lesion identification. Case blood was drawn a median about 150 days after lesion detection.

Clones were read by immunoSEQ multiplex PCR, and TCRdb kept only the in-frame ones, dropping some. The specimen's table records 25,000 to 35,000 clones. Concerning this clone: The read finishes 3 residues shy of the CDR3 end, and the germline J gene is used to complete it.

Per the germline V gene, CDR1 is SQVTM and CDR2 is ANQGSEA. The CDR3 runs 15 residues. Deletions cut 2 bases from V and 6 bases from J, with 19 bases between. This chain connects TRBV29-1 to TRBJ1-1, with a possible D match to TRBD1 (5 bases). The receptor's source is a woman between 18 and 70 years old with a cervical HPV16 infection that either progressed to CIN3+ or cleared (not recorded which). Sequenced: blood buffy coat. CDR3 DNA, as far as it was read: TGCAGCGTTGAATGGGCGACGGGGGGGTTCGCTGAA. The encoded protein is CSVEWATGGFAE. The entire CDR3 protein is CSVEWATGGFAEAFF.